This entry lists 11 T cell receptor beta chains sequenced from one sample in a study of T cells expressing NK-cell markers. TCRdb re-called the 5' RACE reads and catalogs CDR3 proteins one per entry, DNA excluded. Across approximately 440,000 distinct CDR3 sequences, the top ten clones capture around 1.4% of the sample. The material sequenced was blood T cells: a sorted CD56 or NKG2C T cell subset, CD4+ or CD8+ T cells, or bulk PBMC T cells (not recorded which). Receptors were obtained from a woman aged 45-59 years in good health.

The V and J genes are TRBV6-5 and TRBJ2-1; TCRdb names TRBD2, which stays unverified in the absence of DNA. CDR1 is MNHEY, CDR2 SVGAGI, per germline. The CDR3 is 13 residues long. CDR3 residues: CASSPIGRNEQFF.

The chain has TRBV5-1 and TRBJ2-1; absent DNA, TCRdb's TRBD1 call cannot be checked. The CDR3 spans 17 residues. CDR1 SGHRS and CDR2 YFSETQ come from the germline V gene. This CDR3 is CASSLALTTTGFNEQFF.

The rearrangement links TRBV20-1 to TRBJ1-4. Germline V lookup: CDR1 DFQATT, CDR2 SNEGSKA (reference sequence). The CDR3 is made up of 12 amino acids. The CDR3: CSASRLREKLFF.

The genes are TRBV5-1 and TRBJ2-5; TCRdb's assignment of TRBD2 cannot be checked, as there is no DNA. Germline V CDR1 and CDR2: SGHRS, YFSETQ. The CDR3 totals 18 residues. The CDR3: CASSLDLPATSGEETQYF.

The chain recombines TRBV20-1 with TRBJ1-2. Germline loops: CDR1 DFQATT, CDR2 SNEGSKA (reference sequence). The CDR3 is 13 amino acids. The CDR3 is CSARMSADYGYTF.

The chain joins TRBV25-1 to TRBJ1-1. This CDR3 comprises 15 residues. Germline CDR1 is MGHDK and CDR2 is SYGVNS. CDR3: CASSETQLGNTEAFF.

The chain uses TRBV12-3 or TRBV12-4 and TRBJ2-7; TCRdb gives TRBD2 as the D gene, but with no DNA this cannot be confirmed. The CDR3 spans 12 residues. The CDR3 loop reads CASTSHAYEQYF.

The chain uses TRBV7-9 and TRBJ2-3. The CDR3 has 16 residues. From germline, CDR1 is SEHNR and CDR2 FQNEAQ (reference sequence). This chain's CDR3 is CASSLTNSGFTDTQYF.

The rearrangement uses TRBV7-6 and TRBJ2-1; TCRdb selects TRBD2, and the lack of DNA leaves this call unchecked. The CDR3 has 16 amino acids. Germline CDR1 reads SGHVS; CDR2 reads FNYEAQ. Here the CDR3 reads CASSLLSGSGANEQFF.

The J gene is TRBJ2-5, the V gene TRBV5-1; TCRdb calls TRBD1, which cannot be checked without DNA. The CDR3 is 15 residues long. From germline, CDR1 is SGHRS and CDR2 YFSETQ. CDR3 in amino acids: CASSRTGGRQETQYF.

This sequence joins TRBV5-1 and TRBJ2-2; TCRdb picks TRBD2, but there is no DNA to check that call. Germline assignment: CDR1 SGHRS and CDR2 YFSETQ. This CDR3 is 15 amino acids long. This chain's CDR3 is CASSLGKEVTGELFF.